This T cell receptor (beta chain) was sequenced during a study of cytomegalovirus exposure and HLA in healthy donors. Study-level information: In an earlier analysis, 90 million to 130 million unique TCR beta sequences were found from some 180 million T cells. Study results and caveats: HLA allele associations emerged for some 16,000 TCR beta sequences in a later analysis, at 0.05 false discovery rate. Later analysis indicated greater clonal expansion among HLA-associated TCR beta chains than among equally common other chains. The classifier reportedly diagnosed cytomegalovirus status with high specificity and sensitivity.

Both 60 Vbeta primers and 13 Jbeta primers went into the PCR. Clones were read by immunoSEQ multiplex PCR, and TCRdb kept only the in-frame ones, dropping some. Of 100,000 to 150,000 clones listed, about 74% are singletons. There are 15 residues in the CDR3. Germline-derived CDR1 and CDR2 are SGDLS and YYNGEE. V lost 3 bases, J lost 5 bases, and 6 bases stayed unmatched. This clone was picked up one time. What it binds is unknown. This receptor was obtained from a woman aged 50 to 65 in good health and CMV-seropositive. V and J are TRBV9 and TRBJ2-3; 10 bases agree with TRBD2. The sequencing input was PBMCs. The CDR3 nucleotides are TGTGCCAGCAGCGCCGGGACTAGCGCCGGAGATACGCAGTATTTT. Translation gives CASSAGTSAGDTQYF.